The 14 T cell receptor beta chains listed next were all sequenced from one sample in a study of OX40 agonist ivuxolimab in advanced cancers. Using immunoSEQ multiplex PCR, the repertoire was profiled, and TCRdb retains in-frame clones only, with some absent. The table lists some 50,000 clones, about 87% of them singletons, with more than 1.5% in the top ten. The source material was CD4+ or CD8+ T cells sorted from blood, sampled in a trial of the OX40 agonist ivuxolimab. These receptors originate from an adult with an advanced solid tumor such as melanoma, head and neck, liver or kidney cancer.

This clone appeared once. V and J are TRBV7-2 and TRBJ2-3, with D hard to call. Germline CDR1 and CDR2: SGHTA and FQGNSA. Trimming removed 1 base from V and 0 bases from J, with 2 bases in between. This CDR3 region has 13 residues. CDR3 sequence: CASSLGSTDTQYF. The DNA for the CDR3 is TGTGCCAGCAGCTTAGGAAGCACAGATACGCAGTATTTT.

The chain employs TRBV28 and TRBJ2-7; no firm D call. In germline, CDR1 is MDHEN, CDR2 SYDVKM. There are 13 residues in the CDR3. V was clipped by 5 bases and J by 3 bases, with 11 bases between them. CDR3 protein: CASSPTPIYEQYV. Here the CDR3 DNA reads TGTGCCAGCAGTCCCACACCTATCTACGAGCAGTACGTC.

Only one count was recorded for this clone. CDR3 sequence: CASSIRDSGNTIYF. CDR3 sequence (DNA): TGTGCCAGTAGTATTCGGGACTCTGGAAACACCATATATTTT. This sequence joins TRBV19 and TRBJ1-3; D ambiguous. The CDR3 has 14 amino acids. Germline lookup yields CDR1 LNHDA and CDR2 SQIVND (reference sequence). Trimming removed 3 bases from V and 0 bases from J, with 6 bases in between.

The rearrangement uses TRBV7-2 and TRBJ2-2, with 8 bases aligning to TRBD2. CDR3 length equals 15 residues. Germline CDR1 SGHTA, CDR2 FQGNSA. V gave up 6 bases and J gave up 1 base; unmatched junction bases: 4. The CDR3 DNA follows: TGTGCCAGCAGGAATAGCGGGAAGAACACCGGGGAGCTGTTTTTT. This codes for CASRNSGKNTGELFF.

A single count supports this clone. The J gene is TRBJ2-5, the V gene TRBV5-4; 14 nucleotides match TRBD2. This CDR3 has 16 residues. CDR1 SGHNT and CDR2 YYREEE come from the germline V gene (reference sequence). The V segment lost 2 bases and the J segment 2 bases; nucleotides outside the gene matches: 2. CDR3 in amino acids: CASSLRLAGGQETQYF. Here the CDR3 DNA reads TGTGCCAGCAGCTTACGACTAGCGGGGGGGCAAGAGACCCAGTACTTC.

This clone has only a few counts. V usage is TRBV27 and J usage is TRBJ1-1; no clear D. Trimming stripped 2 bases from V and 5 bases from J, with 12 bases between. There are 14 residues in the CDR3. Germline-derived CDR1 and CDR2 are MNHEY and SMNVEV (reference sequence). The CDR3 nucleotides read TGTGCCAGCAGTTTAGTAGGGTCTGTTACTGAAGCTTTCTTT. It translates to CASSLVGSVTEAFF.

The rearrangement joins TRBV10-3 to TRBJ1-5; possibly TRBD1 for D (5 bases). Trimming removed 0 bases from V and 7 bases from J, with 16 bases in between. The V gene's germline CDR1 is ENHRY and CDR2 SYGVKD. The CDR3 covers 16 residues. CDR3 amino acids: CAISESVRGAGQPQHF. In DNA form, the CDR3 reads TGTGCCATCAGTGAGTCGGTTAGGGGTGCGGGACAGCCCCAGCATTTT.

V usage is TRBV18 and J usage is TRBJ1-1; 9 nucleotides agree with TRBD1. Unmatched junction bases numbered 8, after V lost 0 bases and J lost 0 bases. The length of the CDR3 is 18 residues. The germline CDR1 and CDR2 sequences are KGHSH and LQKENI. CDR3 amino acids: CASSPPKGQGTMNTEAFF. DNA of the CDR3: TGTGCCAGCTCACCACCGAAGGGACAGGGAACCATGAACACTGAAGCTTTCTTT.

The chain recombines TRBV28 with TRBJ1-1, with D tentatively TRBD1 (5 bases). CDR1 MDHEN and CDR2 SYDVKM come from the germline V gene. V lost 3 bases and J 4 bases, leaving 18 bases between the germline ends. The CDR3 has 16 residues. The CDR3 bases are TGTGCCAGCAGTTTTTGGACAAGCCTTGCTGGCACTGAAGCTTTCTTT. Translated: CASSFWTSLAGTEAFF. The whole variable domain, remainder taken from reference TRBV28 and TRBJ1-1, is DVKVTQSSRYLVKRTGEKVFLECVQDMDHENMFWYRQDPGLGLRLIYFSYDVKMKEKGDIPEGYSVSREKKERFSLILESASTNQTSMYLCASSFWTSLAGTEAFFGQGTRLTVV.

V is TRBV6-1 and J is TRBJ2-5; maybe TRBD1 (5 bases). Between the trimmed V and J ends, which lost 7 bases and 5 bases, there was a span of 11 bases. There are 12 residues in the CDR3. Per the germline V gene, CDR1 is MNHNS and CDR2 is SASEGT. The CDR3 DNA is TGTGCCAGCAAGGCAGGGTGGGAGACCCAGTACTTC. It yields the protein CASKAGWETQYF.

J is TRBJ2-7 and V is TRBV23-1; D remains unclear. TRBV23-1 is reported as an ORF; its role is uncertain. V lost 9 bases and J 0 bases, leaving 15 bases between the germline ends. The CDR3 spans 14 residues. The CDR3 reads CARTGALSSYEQYF. The CDR3, as DNA: TGCGCCAGGACGGGCGCGCTGAGCTCCTACGAGCAGTACTTC.

The rearrangement uses TRBV29-1 and TRBJ2-2, with 9 positions matching TRBD1. V shed 5 bases and J 3 bases; nucleotides not matched to a gene: 7. Germline V gene data show CDR1 as SQVTM and CDR2 as ANQGSEA. There are 15 residues in the CDR3. The CDR3 loop is CSVRTGTGYTGELFF. CDR3 in DNA: TGCAGCGTTCGGACCGGGACAGGGTACACCGGGGAGCTGTTTTTT.

J is TRBJ2-7 and V is TRBV30; tentatively, D is TRBD1 (5 bases). The CDR3 spans 13 residues. Trimming took 3 bases from V and 3 from J, leaving 12 bases between them. CDR1 GTSNPN and CDR2 SVGIG come from the germline V gene (reference sequence). DNA for the CDR3: TGTGCCTGGAGCAACAGGATAGGCTACGAGCAGTACTTC. It encodes CAWSNRIGYEQYF. The whole variable domain, filled in from reference TRBV30 and TRBJ2-7, reads SQTIHQWPATLVQPVGSPLSLECTVEGTSNPNLYWYRQAAGRGLQLLFYSVGIGQISSEVPQNLSASRPQDRQFILSSKKLLLSDSGFYLCAWSNRIGYEQYFGPGTRLTVT.

The table lists this clone with a few counts. V gene TRBV5-4 combines with J gene TRBJ2-3; a possible D gene is TRBD2 (6 bases). The ends were cut back, 4 bases at V and 0 bases at J, with 9 bases in the middle. This CDR3 is built from 14 residues. Looked up from germline, CDR1 is SGHNT and CDR2 is YYREEE (reference sequence). CDR3 nucleotide sequence: TGTGCCAGCAGCGGAGGGACTAGCACAGATACGCAGTATTTT. This sequence encodes CASSGGTSTDTQYF.